Below, one T cell receptor (beta chain) is given with its context. No antigen is known for it. Alongside a J-beta primer mix, a sample-barcoded 5' primer served in a second PCR lasting about 7 to 12 cycles. TCRdb ran MiXCR on the 5' RACE reads and lists one entry per CDR3 protein. Of around 800,000 distinct CDR3 sequences detected, roughly 24% appear once; the ten largest clones hold around 3%. This sample stems from a study of blood T cells in healthy people across ages. Notes on the study in general: A strong correlation between TCR beta diversity and naive T cell percentage was seen. Roughly linear age-related decline in beta diversity appeared, significant by age 40.

CDR3 size: 14 residues. The V gene's germline CDR1 is MGHDK and CDR2 SYGVNS. The V gene end was trimmed by 6 bases and the J gene end by 6 bases; junction bases not matched to a gene: 6. There were healthy Caucasian individuals from Russia, aged roughly 6 to 95, serving as donors. These same records also appear under a second study, on T cells of mothers and their children. That paper notes: Nine systemically healthy Caucasian donors: three mothers, six children.

The specimen sequenced was blood. V gene TRBV25-1 combines with J gene TRBJ1-4; 8 nucleotides match TRBD1. This TCR was recovered from a boy aged 5-17 years in good health. The DNA for the CDR3 is TGTGCCAGCAGCTCGGCAGGGGGCGATGAAAAACTGTTTTTT. Its translation: CASSSAGGDEKLFF.